The TCR beta chain described here comes from a study of T cell changes during pregnancy in multiple sclerosis. Germline V gives CDR1 LNHDA, CDR2 SQIVND (reference sequence). CDR3 length: 15 amino acids. Trimming removed 3 bases at V and 7 bases at J, with 16 bases between. Using immunoSEQ multiplex PCR, the repertoire was profiled, and TCRdb retains in-frame clones only, with some absent. The table shows 90,000 to 100,000 clones, with approximately 92% occurring only once. This specimen was peripheral blood, taken in the first trimester of pregnancy. The rearrangement links TRBV19 to TRBJ1-5; D is undetermined. The receptor was isolated from a female donor with multiple sclerosis, enrolled in a pregnancy study. CDR3 sequence: CASSMLSGMGQPQHF. In DNA form, the CDR3 reads TGTGCCAGTAGTATGTTGTCCGGGATGGGACAGCCCCAGCATTTT.